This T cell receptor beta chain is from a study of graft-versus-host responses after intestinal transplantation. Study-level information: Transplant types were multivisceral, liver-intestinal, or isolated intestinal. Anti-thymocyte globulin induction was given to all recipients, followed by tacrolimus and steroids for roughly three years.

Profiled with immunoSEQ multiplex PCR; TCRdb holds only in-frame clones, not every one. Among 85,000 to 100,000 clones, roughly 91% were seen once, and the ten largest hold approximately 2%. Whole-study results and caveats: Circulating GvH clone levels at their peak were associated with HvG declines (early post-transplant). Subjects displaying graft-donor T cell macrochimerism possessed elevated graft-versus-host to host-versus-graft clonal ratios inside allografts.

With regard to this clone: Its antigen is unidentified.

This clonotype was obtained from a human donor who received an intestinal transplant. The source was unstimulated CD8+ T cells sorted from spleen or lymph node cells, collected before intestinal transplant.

The CDR3 DNA is TGTGCCAGCAGTGGGCTAGCGGGGGACACAGATACGCAGTATTTT. Translated, it gives CASSGLAGDTDTQYF. This chain links TRBV2 with TRBJ2-3; TRBD2 matches 10 bases. The CDR3 loop spans 15 amino acids. V shed 4 bases, J shed 2 bases, and the junction held 3 bases outside the gene matches. The germline V gene has CDR1 SNHLY and CDR2 FYNNEI.